This entry describes one T cell receptor (beta chain). This sample was included in a study of blood T cell repertoires in COVID-19. Looking at the study overall: Collection of acute and convalescent COVID-19 samples took place in the United States, Italy and Spain. Nucleic acid was either cDNA or gDNA, and it came from T cells, B-cell-depleted T cells, or PBMCs.

V lost 2 bases to trimming and J lost 6 bases, with 10 bases between them. CDR3 length: 13 amino acids. CDR1 MNHEY and CDR2 SVGAGI come from the germline V gene. As originally analysed: Researchers report that nucleated cell counts were estimated from reference gene primer amplification. Profiled with immunoSEQ multiplex PCR; TCRdb holds only in-frame clones, not every one. The V and J calls and the clone size are those of that table, but D and trimming were determined from the DNA. The profile shows roughly 90,000 clones, under 85% of them singletons. This clonotype was obtained from a human donor in a cohort sampled during active COVID-19. The source material was peripheral blood. The genes are TRBV6-5 and TRBJ1-1, with D hard to call. DNA for the CDR3: TGTGCCAGCAGTTACCCGGGGTTACCTGAAGCTTTCTTT. It encodes CASSYPGLPEAFF.